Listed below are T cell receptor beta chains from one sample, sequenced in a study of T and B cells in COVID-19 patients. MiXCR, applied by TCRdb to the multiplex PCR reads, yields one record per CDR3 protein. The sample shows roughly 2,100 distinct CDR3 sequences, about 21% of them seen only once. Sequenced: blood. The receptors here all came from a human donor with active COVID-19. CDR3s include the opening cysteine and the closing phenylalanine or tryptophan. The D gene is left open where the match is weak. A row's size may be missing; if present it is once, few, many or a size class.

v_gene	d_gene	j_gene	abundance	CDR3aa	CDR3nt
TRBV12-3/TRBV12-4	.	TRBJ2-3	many	CASREQGSPDTQYF	TGTGCCAGCAGGGAACAGGGTAGTCCAGATACGCAGTATTTT
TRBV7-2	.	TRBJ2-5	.	CASSPSTGETQYF	TGTGCCAGCAGCCCGAGTACAGGGGAGACCCAGTACTTC
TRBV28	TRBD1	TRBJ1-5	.	CASSQNGQGRAPQHF	TGTGCCAGCAGCCAAAACGGACAGGGCAGAGCGCCCCAGCATTTT
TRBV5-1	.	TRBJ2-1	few	CASSRRGDGEQFF	TGCGCCAGCAGCCGCCGCGGGGACGGAGAGCAGTTCTTC
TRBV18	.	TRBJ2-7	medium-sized	CASSPGKRARSYEQYF	TGTGCCAGCTCACCAGGAAAGCGGGCACGCTCCTACGAGCAGTACTTC
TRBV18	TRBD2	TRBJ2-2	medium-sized	CASSPLDVELAGDVTGELFF	TGTGCCAGCTCACCACTAGATGTGGAACTAGCGGGAGATGTCACCGGGGAGCTGTTTTTT
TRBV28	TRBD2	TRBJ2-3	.	CASSTPYGRANTDTQYF	TGTGCCAGCAGTACCCCTTACGGGAGGGCGAACACAGATACGCAGTATTTT
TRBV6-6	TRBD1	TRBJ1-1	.	CASSSPGQGVSAEAFF	TGTGCCAGCAGTTCCCCGGGACAGGGGGTTAGCGCTGAAGCTTTCTTT
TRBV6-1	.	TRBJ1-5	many	CASSEINVDQHF	TGTGCCAGCAGTGAGATAAATGTGGACCAGCATTTT
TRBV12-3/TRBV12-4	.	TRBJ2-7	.	CASSFGLPYEQYF	TGTGCCAGCAGTTTCGGACTGCCCTACGAGCAGTACTTC
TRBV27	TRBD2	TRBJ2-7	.	CASRYPGLAEQYF	TGTGCCAGCAGGTATCCGGGACTAGCGGAGCAGTACTTC
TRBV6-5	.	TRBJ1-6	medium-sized	CASSYSIGPVNSPLHF	TGTGCCAGCAGTTACTCGATTGGACCCGTAAATTCACCCCTCCACTTT
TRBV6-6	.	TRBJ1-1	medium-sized	CASSYRYSEAFF	TGTGCCAGCAGTTACAGATACTCTGAAGCTTTCTTT
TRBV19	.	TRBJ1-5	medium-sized	CASSIYTASNQPQHF	TGTGCCAGTAGTATATACACAGCTAGCAATCAGCCCCAGCATTTT
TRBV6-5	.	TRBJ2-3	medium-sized	CASSPQARGADTQYF	TGTGCCAGCAGCCCGCAGGCCAGGGGGGCGGATACGCAGTATTTT
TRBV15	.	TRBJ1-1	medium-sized	CATSRATGAVVNTEAFF	TGTGCCACCAGCAGGGCCACGGGGGCGGTGGTGAACACTGAAGCTTTCTTT
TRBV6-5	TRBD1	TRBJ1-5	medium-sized	CASSLTRGSGQPQHF	TGTGCCAGCAGTCTCACCAGGGGGTCGGGGCAGCCCCAGCATTTT
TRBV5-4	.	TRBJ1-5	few	CASSSPNQPQHF	TGTGCCAGCAGCTCCCCAAATCAGCCCCAGCATTTT
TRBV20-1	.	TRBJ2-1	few	CSALSPSQGYNEQFF	TGCAGTGCTCTCTCCCCCAGCCAGGGCTACAATGAGCAGTTCTTC
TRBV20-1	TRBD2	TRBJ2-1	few	CSAGGNNEQFF	TGCAGTGCCGGGGGGAACAATGAGCAGTTCTTC
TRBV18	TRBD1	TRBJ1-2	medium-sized	CASSPSTGGRSYGYTF	TGTGCCAGCTCACCCTCGACAGGGGGCCGGAGCTATGGCTACACCTTC
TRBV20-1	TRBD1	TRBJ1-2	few	CSASPVRGNYGYTF	TGCAGTGCTTCTCCAGTCAGGGGGAACTATGGCTACACCTTC
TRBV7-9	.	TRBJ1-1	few	CASSLVSGRNTEAFF	TGTGCCAGCAGCTTAGTATCTGGGCGGAACACTGAAGCTTTCTTT
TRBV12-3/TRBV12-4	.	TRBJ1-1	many	CASRTVGNTEAFF	TGTGCCAGCAGGACAGTTGGAAACACTGAAGCTTTCTTT
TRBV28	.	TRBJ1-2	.	CASSPGNYGYTF	TGTGCCAGCAGTCCAGGCAACTATGGCTACACCTTC
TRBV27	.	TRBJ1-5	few	CASSPAMRVGNQPQHF	TGTGCCAGCAGCCCAGCCATGAGGGTTGGCAATCAGCCCCAGCATTTT
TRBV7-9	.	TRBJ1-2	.	CASSLGWGRANYGYTF	TGTGCCAGCAGCTTAGGATGGGGCAGAGCTAACTATGGCTACACCTTC
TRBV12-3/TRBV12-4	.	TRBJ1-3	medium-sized	CASRIRDGGNTIYF	TGTGCCAGCAGGATCCGGGACGGTGGAAACACCATATATTTT
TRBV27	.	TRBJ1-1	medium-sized	CASSLSGGGNTEAFF	TGTGCCAGCAGTTTATCGGGAGGGGGGAACACTGAAGCTTTCTTT
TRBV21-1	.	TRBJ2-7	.	CATFLTSGAPPYEQYF	TGTGCCACCTTCTTGACCAGCGGGGCACCTCCCTACGAGCAGTACTTC
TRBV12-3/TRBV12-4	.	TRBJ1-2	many	CASSFGGASGYTF	TGTGCCAGCAGTTTCGGGGGGGCCAGTGGCTACACCTTC
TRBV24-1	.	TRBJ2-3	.	CATSGQGTTQYF	TGTGCCACCAGTGGTCAGGGGACTACGCAGTATTTT
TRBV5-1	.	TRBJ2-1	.	CASSSPGRFNEQFF	TGCGCCAGCAGCTCCCCCGGGCGGTTCAATGAGCAGTTCTTC
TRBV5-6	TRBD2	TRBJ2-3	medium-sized	CASSAPGASGSIVVETDTQYF	TGTGCCAGCAGCGCCCCCGGGGCTAGCGGGAGCATAGTGGTGGAGACAGATACGCAGTATTTT
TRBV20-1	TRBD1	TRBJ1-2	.	CSAWTGGIYGYTF	TGCAGTGCTTGGACAGGGGGCATCTATGGCTACACCTTC
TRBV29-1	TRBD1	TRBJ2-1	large	CSVEIGRGQVDEQFF	TGCAGCGTTGAAATCGGCAGGGGGCAAGTCGATGAGCAGTTCTTC
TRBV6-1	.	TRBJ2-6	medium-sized	CASRGGDSGANVLTF	TGTGCCAGCAGGGGCGGGGACTCTGGGGCCAACGTCCTGACTTTC
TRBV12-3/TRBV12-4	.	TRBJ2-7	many	CASSDDNYEQYF	TGTGCCAGCAGTGACGACAACTACGAGCAGTACTTC
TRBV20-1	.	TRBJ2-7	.	CSARVGGMNYEQYF	TGCAGTGCTAGAGTTGGCGGAATGAACTACGAGCAGTACTTC
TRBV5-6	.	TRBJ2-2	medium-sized	CASSLESTLVGELFF	TGTGCCAGCAGCTTGGAGAGTACCTTGGTCGGGGAGCTGTTTTTT
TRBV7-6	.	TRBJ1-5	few	CASSEDTGNQPQHF	TGTGCCAGCAGCGAGGACACCGGCAATCAGCCCCAGCATTTT